The source of this T cell receptor beta chain is a study of blood T cells in healthy people across ages. The second PCR ran roughly 7 to 12 cycles with a sample-barcoded 5' primer and J-beta primers. TCRdb independently ran MiXCR on the 5' RACE reads; one entry per CDR3 protein. The sample comprises around 970,000 distinct CDR3 sequences, roughly half of which are singletons, and over 20% rests with the top ten. In germline, CDR1 is SQVTM, CDR2 ANQGSEA. The CDR3 sequence is 15 residues long. The V and J ends lost 5 bases and 0 bases, in that order; junction bases with no gene match: 4. The specimen was blood. The sequence derives from a woman aged 55-70 years in good health. The V and J genes are TRBV29-1 and TRBJ2-6, with 7 bases that match TRBD2. CDR3 in amino acids: CSVSSGYSGANVLTF. In nucleotides, the CDR3 is TGCAGCGTTAGTAGCGGGTACTCTGGGGCCAACGTCCTGACTTTC.